A selection of T cell receptor beta chains follows, all from one sample in a study of blood T cell repertoires in COVID-19. Assay: immunoSEQ multiplex PCR; the TCRdb copy retains only in-frame clones and omits some. The sample includes about 89,000 clones, approximately 89% of them seen just once. Sequences were obtained from peripheral blood. The receptors were sampled from a man aged 55-75 years with acute or convalescent COVID-19. Each CDR3 is given with its conserved first and last residue. D genes are given only for firm matches. Some rows mark clone size as missing; the rest say once, few, many or name a class of expanded clone.

size	V	D	J	CDR3	DNA
once	TRBV30	TRBD2	TRBJ2-1	CAWSMQRDYNEQFF	TGTGCCTGGAGTATGCAGCGGGACTACAATGAGCAGTTCTTC
once	TRBV30	-	TRBJ1-2	CAWIHDVEGGGYTF	TGTGCCTGGATCCACGATGTGGAGGGAGGAGGCTACACCTTC
-	TRBV6-5	TRBD1	TRBJ1-1	CASPSPGQGSAFF	TGTGCCAGCCCCAGCCCTGGACAGGGATCAGCTTTCTTT
-	TRBV2	-	TRBJ1-3	CASSQGRLGGNTIYF	TGTGCCAGCAGCCAGGGCAGACTAGGGGGAAACACCATATATTTT
-	TRBV5-6	-	TRBJ1-2	CASSLSQVSGYTF	TGTGCCAGCAGCTTGTCACAGGTCTCCGGCTACACCTTC
-	TRBV9	TRBD1	TRBJ1-6	CASARDSSSPLHF	TGTGCCAGCGCAAGGGACAGTTCTTCACCCCTCCACTTT
-	TRBV5-4	-	TRBJ2-7	CASSATGSEQYF	TGTGCCAGCAGCGCTACAGGGTCGGAGCAGTACTTC
-	TRBV6-6	TRBD2	TRBJ2-5	CASSPRPLSGGAAETQYF	TGTGCCAGCAGTCCCAGACCGCTTAGCGGGGGGGCCGCGGAGACCCAGTACTTC
-	TRBV5-1	TRBD2	TRBJ2-1	CASSFGAGVGIYEQFF	TGCGCCAGCAGCTTTGGCGCGGGAGTAGGTATCTATGAGCAGTTCTTC
-	TRBV27	TRBD2	TRBJ2-2	CASSLSRGRPDHTGELFF	TGTGCCAGCAGTTTATCCCGCGGGAGGCCGGACCACACCGGGGAGCTGTTTTTT
-	TRBV25-1	-	TRBJ1-2	CASSEWGGFSGYTF	TGTGCCAGCAGTGAATGGGGGGGATTCAGTGGCTACACCTTC
-	TRBV6-5	-	TRBJ1-2	CASSTTGLYGYTF	TGTGCCAGCAGTACGACAGGTCTCTATGGCTACACCTTC
once	TRBV7-8	TRBD2	TRBJ2-7	CASSLALAGVISYEQYF	TGTGCCAGCAGCTTAGCCCTAGCGGGAGTAATAAGCTACGAGCAGTACTTC
-	TRBV30	-	TRBJ2-3	CAWSVGGTQYF	TGTGCCTGGAGTGTGGGGGGTACGCAGTATTTT
-	TRBV24-1	TRBD1	TRBJ2-7	CATSDPGTGAYEQYF	TGTGCCACCAGTGATCCCGGGACAGGGGCCTACGAGCAGTACTTC
-	TRBV19	-	TRBJ2-1	CASSIVYGGAYSEQFF	TGTGCCAGTAGTATAGTATATGGGGGGGCCTATAGTGAGCAGTTCTTC
-	TRBV5-1	TRBD1	TRBJ2-7	CASSSGQGSSYEQYF	TGCGCCAGCAGCTCCGGACAGGGAAGCTCCTACGAGCAGTACTTC
-	TRBV12-3/TRBV12-4	-	TRBJ2-7	CASSYRGGSEQYF	TGTGCCAGCAGTTATCGGGGAGGTTCCGAGCAGTACTTC
few	TRBV28	-	TRBJ1-3	CASSLLGVGEDGNTIYF	TGTGCCAGCAGTTTATTAGGAGTAGGGGAAGATGGAAACACCATATATTTT
few	TRBV5-6	-	TRBJ2-1	CASSLAGVGNEQFF	TGTGCCAGCAGCTTGGCGGGAGTAGGTAATGAGCAGTTCTTC
-	TRBV29-1	TRBD1	TRBJ2-3	CSVGTGAITDTQYF	TGCAGCGTGGGGACAGGGGCGATCACAGATACGCAGTATTTT
-	TRBV5-1	TRBD1	TRBJ2-1	CASSYIPGQSSYNEQFF	TGCGCCAGCAGCTATATCCCGGGACAGAGCTCCTACAATGAGCAGTTCTTC
-	TRBV3-1/TRBV3-2	-	TRBJ1-2	CASSQAGWSGYTF	TGTGCCAGCAGCCAAGCAGGGTGGAGTGGCTACACCTTC
-	TRBV19	TRBD1	TRBJ1-2	CASHARTGTGGYTF	TGTGCCAGTCATGCTCGCACCGGGACAGGGGGCTACACCTTC
-	TRBV5-4	TRBD1	TRBJ1-4	CASSPRQGDEKLFF	TGTGCCAGCAGCCCTCGACAGGGGGATGAAAAACTGTTTTTT
-	TRBV7-8	-	TRBJ2-2	CASSLLGRGGELFF	TGTGCCAGCAGCTTGCTCGGGAGAGGCGGGGAGCTGTTTTTT
-	TRBV29-1	-	TRBJ1-2	CSAGRDNGYTF	TGCAGCGCCGGCCGGGACAATGGCTACACCTTC
-	TRBV6-1	-	TRBJ1-2	CASSEEAGNGYGYTF	TGTGCCAGCAGTGAAGAAGCAGGGAACGGCTATGGCTACACCTTC
few	TRBV28	TRBD1	TRBJ2-2	CASSLGTVNTGELFF	TGTGCCAGCAGTTTAGGGACAGTCAACACCGGGGAGCTGTTTTTT
-	TRBV6-1	TRBD2	TRBJ2-2	CASSELGGRVTGELFF	TGTGCCAGCAGTGAACTCGGCGGGAGGGTAACCGGGGAGCTGTTTTTT
-	TRBV9	TRBD2	TRBJ2-3	CASSVETSGSWGTQYF	TGTGCCAGCAGCGTAGAGACTAGCGGGAGTTGGGGTACGCAGTATTTT
-	TRBV18	TRBD1	TRBJ1-2	CASSTLDRGDYGYTF	TGTGCCAGCTCAACGCTCGACAGGGGGGACTATGGCTACACCTTC
-	TRBV7-3	TRBD2	TRBJ2-1	CASSLIAGVSYNEQFF	TGTGCCAGCAGCTTAATTGCGGGGGTCTCCTACAATGAGCAGTTCTTC
once	TRBV3-1/TRBV3-2	-	TRBJ1-1	CASADLNTEAFF	TGTGCCAGCGCGGACTTGAACACTGAAGCTTTCTTT
once	TRBV28	TRBD2	TRBJ2-7	CATLAGAPLHEQYF	TGTGCTACACTAGCGGGGGCCCCTCTCCACGAGCAGTACTTC
-	TRBV19	TRBD2	TRBJ2-3	CASSPRSTSGGTDTQYF	TGTGCCAGTAGTCCTCGTAGTACTAGCGGGGGCACAGATACGCAGTATTTT
once	TRBV5-1	-	TRBJ1-1	CASTPVGPNTEAFF	TGCGCCAGCACCCCGGTGGGCCCGAACACTGAAGCTTTCTTT
-	TRBV14	-	TRBJ1-2	CASSQQGTNGYTF	TGTGCCAGCAGCCAACAGGGGACAAATGGCTACACCTTC
-	TRBV30	TRBD2	TRBJ2-7	CAWSVGLAGAYYEQYF	TGTGCCTGGAGTGTAGGGCTAGCGGGGGCCTACTACGAGCAGTACTTC
-	TRBV2	-	TRBJ1-2	CASNTNYGYTF	TGTGCCAGCAATACTAACTATGGCTACACCTTC
-	TRBV6-5	-	TRBJ2-7	CASSSPDRVYEQYF	TGTGCCAGCAGTTCTCCAGACAGAGTCTACGAGCAGTACTTC
-	TRBV19	-	TRBJ1-1	CASTPGGRANTEAFF	TGTGCCAGTACCCCGGGCGGGAGGGCGAACACTGAAGCTTTCTTT
-	TRBV6-5	-	TRBJ1-1	CASTLRGEAFF	TGTGCCAGCACCCTACGGGGTGAAGCTTTCTTT
-	TRBV5-4	TRBD2	TRBJ2-5	CASSLGTSGGQTQYF	TGTGCCAGCAGCCTTGGGACTAGCGGTGGGCAGACCCAGTACTTC
few	TRBV19	-	TRBJ1-1	CASSPGGGSTEAFF	TGTGCCAGTAGCCCCGGGGGGGGGAGCACTGAAGCTTTCTTT
-	TRBV20-1	TRBD1	TRBJ2-1	CSASHRGLLIF	TGCAGTGCTTCTCACAGGGGTCTTTTGATCTTC
once	TRBV5-1	TRBD1	TRBJ2-7	CASSSRQGDSYEQYF	TGCGCCAGCAGCTCTAGACAGGGAGACTCCTACGAGCAGTACTTC
-	TRBV7-6	-	TRBJ1-4	CASSLGLSNEKLFF	TGTGCCAGCAGCTTAGGGCTGTCTAATGAAAAACTGTTTTTT
-	TRBV30	-	TRBJ2-7	CAWSGAANYEQYF	TGTGCCTGGAGTGGAGCGGCTAACTACGAGCAGTACTTC
-	TRBV19	TRBD2	TRBJ2-3	CASSIGLAADTQYF	TGTGCCAGTAGTATTGGACTAGCGGCGGATACGCAGTATTTT
once	TRBV5-5	-	TRBJ2-5	CASSFVGIPQETQYF	TGTGCCAGCAGCTTTGTCGGGATCCCACAAGAGACCCAGTACTTC
once	TRBV5-1	TRBD1	TRBJ1-2	CASSLQGAGGYTF	TGCGCCAGCAGCTTACAGGGGGCAGGAGGCTACACCTTC
-	TRBV10-1	TRBD2	TRBJ2-3	CASSTSGGPMVGTQYF	TGCGCCAGCAGCACTAGCGGGGGACCCATGGTAGGGACGCAGTATTTT
-	TRBV27	-	TRBJ1-3	CASSGGPGNTIYF	TGTGCCAGCTCCGGGGGGCCTGGAAACACCATATATTTT
-	TRBV5-1	TRBD2	TRBJ2-7	CASSQGTTYEQYF	TGCGCCAGCAGCCAAGGGACTACCTACGAGCAGTACTTC
-	TRBV5-6	-	TRBJ2-7	CASSLVRVRGGQYF	TGTGCCAGCAGCTTGGTGAGGGTGCGAGGGGGGCAGTACTTC
once	TRBV19	-	TRBJ2-2	CASSIQGSPGELFF	TGTGCCAGTAGTATACAGGGTTCCCCCGGGGAGCTGTTTTTT
-	TRBV10-2	-	TRBJ1-5	CASSARRGSNQPQHF	TGCGCCAGCAGTGCTCGCAGGGGAAGCAATCAGCCCCAGCATTTT
-	TRBV27	TRBD1	TRBJ2-7	CASSPRTGINEQYF	TGTGCCAGCAGTCCCAGGACAGGGATAAACGAGCAGTACTTC
-	TRBV3-1/TRBV3-2	-	TRBJ1-3	CASSQESGFGNTIYF	TGTGCCAGCAGCCAAGAATCAGGGTTCGGAAACACCATATATTTT